This is a list of T cell receptor beta chains from one sample in a study of blood T cell repertoires in COVID-19. TCRdb's copy holds only in-frame clones and misses some; the assay was immunoSEQ multiplex PCR. Of 450,000 to 500,000 clones in the sample, around 85% are singletons; the top ten hold 3% to 4%. Material: peripheral blood. The receptors here all came from a human donor in a cohort sampled during active COVID-19. CDR3s include the opening cysteine and the closing phenylalanine or tryptophan. Each record gives: CDR3 DNA, CDR3 protein, V gene, J gene, D gene, CDR3 length, clone size. The D gene is left open where the match is weak. Clone size is stated in some rows and not others, as once, few, many or a class when expanded.

TGTGCCAGCACCCCAGGGGGAGGTCGCTATGGCTACACCTTC	CASTPGGGRYGYTF	TRBV28	TRBJ1-2	TRBD1	14	.
TGTGCCAGCAGTTTACACCCTGGGACATCTAATTCACCCCTCCACTTT	CASSLHPGTSNSPLHF	TRBV28	TRBJ1-6	.	16	.
TGTGCCAGTAGTGGTAGAAGGAACACCGGGGAGCTGTTTTTT	CASSGRRNTGELFF	TRBV19	TRBJ2-2	.	14	.
TGTGCCTGGAAGAGCGGGAGCTACAATGAGCAGTTCTTC	CAWKSGSYNEQFF	TRBV30	TRBJ2-1	TRBD2	13	.
TGTGCCTCCCAACAGGGGGATGAGGAAAAACTGTTTTTT	CASQQGDEEKLFF	TRBV30	TRBJ1-4	TRBD1	13	.
TGTGCCAGCAGCCAAGACTCTAGCGGGATAGAACTCTACAATGAGCAGTTCTTC	CASSQDSSGIELYNEQFF	TRBV3-1/TRBV3-2	TRBJ2-1	TRBD2	18	.
TGTGCCAGCAGTCCCGGCGAAGGGGCGAACACTGAAGCTTTCTTT	CASSPGEGANTEAFF	TRBV3-1/TRBV3-2	TRBJ1-1	.	15	.
TGTGCCAGCAGCTGGGGGGACTCAAGGGATGAGCAGTTCTTC	CASSWGDSRDEQFF	TRBV5-6	TRBJ2-1	.	14	few
TGTGCCAGCAGCCTCCCCGGCCAGGGGGCGGACGAGCAGTACTTC	CASSLPGQGADEQYF	TRBV3-1/TRBV3-2	TRBJ2-7	TRBD1	15	.
TGTGCCAGCAGCGCAGGACAGGGGGCTGAATCACCCCTCCACTTT	CASSAGQGAESPLHF	TRBV9	TRBJ1-6	TRBD1	15	.
TGTGCCAGCAGCTTAGGGGACAGCCTATGGGGCCCTGGCTACACCTTC	CASSLGDSLWGPGYTF	TRBV11-2	TRBJ1-2	TRBD1	16	.
TGTGCCAGCAGTTTCCAAGGACAGGGCTACACCTTC	CASSFQGQGYTF	TRBV27	TRBJ1-2	.	12	.
TGTGCCAGCAGTTTGGACAGGGAAGCTTTCTTT	CASSLDREAFF	TRBV28	TRBJ1-1	TRBD1	11	.
TGTGCCAGCACTATACAGGGGGTCTCGGTCGAGCAGTACTTC	CASTIQGVSVEQYF	TRBV6-5	TRBJ2-7	TRBD1	14	.
TGCGCCAGCCTTCAGGGGCTTAGCTCCTACAATGAGCAGTTCTTC	CASLQGLSSYNEQFF	TRBV5-1	TRBJ2-1	.	15	.
TGCAGCGCCTCCTTCCTGGAGACCCAGTACTTC	CSASFLETQYF	TRBV29-1	TRBJ2-5	.	11	.
TGTGCCAGCAGTGAATCGCGAGCAGGGCTAGAGACCCAGTACTTC	CASSESRAGLETQYF	TRBV25-1	TRBJ2-5	.	15	once
TGTGCCAGCAGTTTAAACAGCCCCTTCGTAGATACGCAGTATTTT	CASSLNSPFVDTQYF	TRBV27	TRBJ2-3	.	15	.
TGTGCCAGCAGCGTGTTAGCGGGCAACACAGATACGCAGTATTTT	CASSVLAGNTDTQYF	TRBV9	TRBJ2-3	TRBD2	15	.
TGTGCCAGCAGCCCCTATTCAGCGGGTGGGGCGGACATTCAGTACTTC	CASSPYSAGGADIQYF	TRBV11-3	TRBJ2-4	.	16	.
TGTGCCATCAGTGCCAGGGTCAGGGGTGGACTCATGCACCACACTGAAGCTTTCTTT	CAISARVRGGLMHHTEAFF	TRBV10-3	TRBJ1-1	.	19	.
TGCAGTGCTGGGACAGGGAGTCCTTTCTTT	CSAGTGSPFF	TRBV20-1	TRBJ1-1	TRBD1	10	.
TGTGCCAGCTCCGGGGGGGCAGGTAACACTGAAGCTTTCTTT	CASSGGAGNTEAFF	TRBV9	TRBJ1-1	.	14	.
TGTGCCAGCAGCTTACTCGGGACTCCGGGAAGGAATGAGCAGTTCTTC	CASSLLGTPGRNEQFF	TRBV11-2	TRBJ2-1	.	16	.
TGTGCCAGCACACGGTCCCAAGAGACCCAGTACTTC	CASTRSQETQYF	TRBV6-5	TRBJ2-5	.	12	.
TGTGCCAGCAGCCCTCAGGGACAGCCTAACTATGGCTACACCTTC	CASSPQGQPNYGYTF	TRBV7-9	TRBJ1-2	TRBD1	15	.
TGTGCCAGCAGCTCTCAGGGGGGAACGAACACCGGGGAGCTGTTTTTT	CASSSQGGTNTGELFF	TRBV7-3	TRBJ2-2	.	16	.
TGTGCCAGTAGTTGGACAGCGGGAGCGAGGGTAGGGAATGAGCAGTTCTTC	CASSWTAGARVGNEQFF	TRBV19	TRBJ2-1	TRBD2	17	.
TGTGCCATCAGGCAACAGGGGCAGAACACCGGGGAGCTGTTTTTT	CAIRQQGQNTGELFF	TRBV10-3	TRBJ2-2	TRBD1	15	.
TGTGCCAGCGTAGGGGCACCCGGGGAGCTGTTTTTT	CASVGAPGELFF	TRBV12-3/TRBV12-4	TRBJ2-2	.	12	.
TGTGCCAGCAGTTTACCGCTACTAGCGGGAAGGCCCGGGGAGCTGTTTTTT	CASSLPLLAGRPGELFF	TRBV27	TRBJ2-2	TRBD2	17	.
TGTGCCAGTAGTATAGGGAGCGGGGAAGGCGAGCAGTACTTC	CASSIGSGEGEQYF	TRBV19	TRBJ2-7	TRBD2	14	.
TGTGCCAGCACCGGACTAGCGGGAGCTACCGGCGAGCAGTACTTC	CASTGLAGATGEQYF	TRBV2	TRBJ2-7	TRBD2	15	.
TGTGCCAGCAGCTTAGGGCTGGTCACAGATACGCAGTATTTT	CASSLGLVTDTQYF	TRBV7-3	TRBJ2-3	.	14	.
TGCGCCAGCAGCTTGGAACCAGCGGGAGCGCTTGGAGCCAAAAACATTCAGTACTTC	CASSLEPAGALGAKNIQYF	TRBV5-1	TRBJ2-4	TRBD2	19	.
TGTGCCAGCAAAAGACAGAGGCACTACGAGCAGTACTTC	CASKRQRHYEQYF	TRBV12-3/TRBV12-4	TRBJ2-7	.	13	few
TGTGCCAGTAGTAATGCCCTTCCGGCGGGAGCGTCCAATGAGCAGTTCTTC	CASSNALPAGASNEQFF	TRBV19	TRBJ2-1	TRBD2	17	.
TGCAGTGCTACGGACAGCTTTGAAGCTTTCTTT	CSATDSFEAFF	TRBV20-1	TRBJ1-1	.	11	.
TGCAGCGGTACCGGGACAGGGGCATACGAGCAGTACTTC	CSGTGTGAYEQYF	TRBV29-1	TRBJ2-7	TRBD1	13	few
TGTGCCAGAAGCTACGGACGGGGGGGAGGGAGCTCCTACGAGCAGTACTTC	CARSYGRGGGSSYEQYF	TRBV7-5	TRBJ2-7	.	17	.
TGTGCCAGCAGCTTATTATCGGGGGCAGATACGCAGTATTTT	CASSLLSGADTQYF	TRBV7-3	TRBJ2-3	.	14	once
TGTGCCATCAGTTCTACAGGGGGCTCCTACGAGCAGTACTTC	CAISSTGGSYEQYF	TRBV10-3	TRBJ2-7	TRBD1	14	once